Detailed here is one T cell receptor beta chain. What it binds is not known. Trimming cost V 0 bases and J 0 bases, with 9 bases left between them. This CDR3 is built from 15 residues. CDR1 and CDR2 from the germline V gene are SEHNR and FQNEAQ (reference sequence). Here immunoSEQ multiplex PCR was the method, and the copy in TCRdb shows in-frame clones only, minus some. The sample lists just under 20,000 clones, 84% occurring once. These data are taken from a study of STAT5B mutations in CD4+ large granular lymphocyte leukemia. Study-wide findings and caveats: About a quarter of private leukemic clonotypes occurred rarely in other patients' non-leukemic repertoires.

This receptor was obtained from a human donor in good health. The specimen was CD4+ T cells from blood buffy coats. The rearrangement uses TRBV7-9 and TRBJ2-7, with D uncertain. CDR3 loop: CASSLAHPGSYEQYF. In nucleotides, the CDR3 is TGTGCCAGCAGCTTAGCACACCCTGGCTCCTACGAGCAGTACTTC.